This T cell receptor (beta chain) was sequenced for a study of shared clonotypes between healthy human individuals. Study-wide results and caveats: Sharing across four donors was highest in naive CD4 (roughly 5%) and lowest in memory CD8 (roughly 0.4%). Among non-shared clonotypes, generation probabilities were lower than among those shared by all four donors. Sequencing of the sorted subsets was shown by rarefaction to be incomplete despite large depth. Naive subsets, compared against memory subsets, generally had larger estimated richness values.

Produced via immunoSEQ multiplex PCR; TCRdb's table is partial and in-frame only. The table records millions of clones, roughly 91% of them present only once. With regard to this clone: Antigen specificity is unknown.

Germline V gene data show CDR1 as MGHRA and CDR2 as YSYEKL. The CDR3 contains 14 residues. V was pared by 1 base and J by 9 bases, with 13 bases between. CD45RO-negative, CCR7-selected cells formed the naive CD8 fraction, which excluded terminally differentiated effector memory CD45RA+ cells. Sequenced material: naive CD8+ T cells from PBMCs. The clonotype comes from a man aged 18 to 30 in good health. Some clones in this sample may be carry-over from other donors' samples. The rearrangement uses TRBV4-1 and TRBJ2-1; the D is unclear. CDR3 bases: TGCGCCAGCAGCCAAGCCCCCGAGTTAGGTGAGCAGTTCTTC. Amino acids: CASSQAPELGEQFF.